These T cell receptor beta chains were read from a single sample in a study of vaccination effects on CD4 cells after COVID-19. The antigens for these receptors are not known. TCRdb's table, derived via immunoSEQ multiplex PCR, lists solely in-frame clones and lacks some. The table records under 35,000 clones, 70% to 85% of them present only once. The source material was CD4+ T cells from PBMCs cultured without peptide, sampled after COVID-19 vaccination. The receptor source for this set is a human donor who received a COVID-19 vaccine. Each CDR3 is given with its conserved first and last residue. Each record gives: D gene, J gene, CDR3 length, clone size, V gene, CDR3 protein, CDR3 DNA. A D gene is named only where the DNA matches it firmly. Where a row states a size, it is once, few, many or the class of an expanded clone; other rows omit it.

>NA|TRBJ2-7|14|few|TRBV7-9
CASSPEGGSYEQYF
TGTGCCAGCAGCCCGGAAGGGGGTAGCTACGAGCAGTACTTC
>TRBD2|TRBJ2-1|16|NA|TRBV9
CASSVEAGKYYDEQFF
TGTGCCAGCAGCGTAGAAGCGGGAAAGTACTACGATGAGCAGTTCTTC
>TRBD1|TRBJ2-1|13|NA|TRBV28
CASRNQGAQGQFF
TGTGCCAGCAGGAACCAGGGGGCCCAAGGGCAGTTCTTC
>NA|TRBJ2-3|16|NA|TRBV28
CASSSEAGQYTDTQYF
TGTGCCAGCAGCTCAGAGGCGGGACAGTACACAGATACGCAGTATTTT
>NA|TRBJ1-1|15|NA|TRBV21-1
CASSKAEGLGTEAFF
TGTGCCAGCAGCAAAGCAGAGGGGTTGGGAACTGAAGCTTTCTTT
>NA|TRBJ1-3|16|NA|TRBV5-5
CASSLGRGGSGNTIYF
TGTGCCAGCAGCTTGGGGCGGGGAGGATCTGGAAACACCATATATTTT
>NA|TRBJ2-3|15|NA|TRBV3-1/TRBV3-2
CASRESLASTDTQYF
TGTGCCAGCAGGGAAAGCCTAGCTAGCACAGATACGCAGTATTTT
>NA|TRBJ1-1|13|NA|TRBV12-3/TRBV12-4
CASSLTDTTEAFF
TGTGCCAGCAGCCTCACGGATACCACTGAAGCTTTCTTT
>TRBD2|TRBJ2-5|15|few|TRBV7-2
CASSLVIAGFETQYF
TGTGCCAGCAGCTTAGTGATAGCGGGTTTTGAGACCCAGTACTTC
>NA|TRBJ2-7|16|NA|TRBV19
CASRRDAGPGGYEQYF
TGTGCCAGTAGACGAGATGCGGGGCCAGGGGGATACGAGCAGTACTTC
>NA|TRBJ2-6|17|NA|TRBV2
CASRAPDGAPGANVLTF
TGTGCCAGCAGGGCCCCCGACGGGGCGCCTGGGGCCAACGTCCTGACTTTC
>TRBD1|TRBJ1-3|15|NA|TRBV3-1/TRBV3-2
CASSQATGSGNTIYF
TGTGCCAGCAGCCAAGCGACAGGGTCTGGAAACACCATATATTTT
>NA|TRBJ2-7|12|NA|TRBV7-2
CASSLRGHEQYF
TGTGCCAGCAGCTTAAGGGGCCACGAGCAGTACTTC
>NA|TRBJ2-3|13|NA|TRBV21-1
CASSPSRADTQYF
TGTGCCAGCAGCCCCTCGCGGGCAGATACGCAGTATTTT
>NA|TRBJ2-1|12|NA|TRBV7-2
CASSSPAIVQFF
TGTGCCAGCAGCTCCCCAGCAATCGTGCAGTTCTTC
>NA|TRBJ1-1|13|NA|TRBV29-1
CSVAGTPGTEAFF
TGCAGCGTTGCCGGGACGCCGGGCACTGAAGCTTTCTTT
>NA|TRBJ1-6|15|NA|TRBV7-2
CASAPDRGYNSPLHF
TGTGCCAGCGCACCGGACAGAGGCTATAATTCACCCCTCCACTTT
>NA|TRBJ1-1|12|NA|TRBV12-5
CASGWDWTEAFF
TGTGCTAGTGGTTGGGATTGGACTGAAGCTTTCTTT
>TRBD2|TRBJ2-1|19|NA|TRBV19
CASGRRTSALVSSFNEQFF
TGTGCCAGTGGACGACGGACTAGCGCGCTGGTAAGCAGTTTTAATGAGCAGTTCTTC
>NA|TRBJ1-1|14|NA|TRBV7-2
CASSLGRGNTEAFF
TGTGCCAGCAGCCTCGGACGGGGAAACACTGAAGCTTTCTTT
>NA|TRBJ1-1|13|NA|TRBV19
CASSIGREAEAFF
TGTGCCAGTAGTATAGGGCGTGAGGCTGAAGCTTTCTTT
>NA|TRBJ1-1|15|NA|TRBV6-5
CASSYSGLTNTEAFF
TGTGCCAGCAGTTACTCGGGGCTAACGAACACTGAAGCTTTCTTT
>TRBD2|TRBJ2-5|14|NA|TRBV20-1
CSASGLAGRETQYF
TGCAGTGCTAGTGGACTAGCGGGACGGGAGACCCAGTACTTC
>NA|TRBJ1-2|12|NA|TRBV6-5
CASRLTNYGYTF
TGTGCCAGCAGACTGACTAACTATGGCTACACCTTC